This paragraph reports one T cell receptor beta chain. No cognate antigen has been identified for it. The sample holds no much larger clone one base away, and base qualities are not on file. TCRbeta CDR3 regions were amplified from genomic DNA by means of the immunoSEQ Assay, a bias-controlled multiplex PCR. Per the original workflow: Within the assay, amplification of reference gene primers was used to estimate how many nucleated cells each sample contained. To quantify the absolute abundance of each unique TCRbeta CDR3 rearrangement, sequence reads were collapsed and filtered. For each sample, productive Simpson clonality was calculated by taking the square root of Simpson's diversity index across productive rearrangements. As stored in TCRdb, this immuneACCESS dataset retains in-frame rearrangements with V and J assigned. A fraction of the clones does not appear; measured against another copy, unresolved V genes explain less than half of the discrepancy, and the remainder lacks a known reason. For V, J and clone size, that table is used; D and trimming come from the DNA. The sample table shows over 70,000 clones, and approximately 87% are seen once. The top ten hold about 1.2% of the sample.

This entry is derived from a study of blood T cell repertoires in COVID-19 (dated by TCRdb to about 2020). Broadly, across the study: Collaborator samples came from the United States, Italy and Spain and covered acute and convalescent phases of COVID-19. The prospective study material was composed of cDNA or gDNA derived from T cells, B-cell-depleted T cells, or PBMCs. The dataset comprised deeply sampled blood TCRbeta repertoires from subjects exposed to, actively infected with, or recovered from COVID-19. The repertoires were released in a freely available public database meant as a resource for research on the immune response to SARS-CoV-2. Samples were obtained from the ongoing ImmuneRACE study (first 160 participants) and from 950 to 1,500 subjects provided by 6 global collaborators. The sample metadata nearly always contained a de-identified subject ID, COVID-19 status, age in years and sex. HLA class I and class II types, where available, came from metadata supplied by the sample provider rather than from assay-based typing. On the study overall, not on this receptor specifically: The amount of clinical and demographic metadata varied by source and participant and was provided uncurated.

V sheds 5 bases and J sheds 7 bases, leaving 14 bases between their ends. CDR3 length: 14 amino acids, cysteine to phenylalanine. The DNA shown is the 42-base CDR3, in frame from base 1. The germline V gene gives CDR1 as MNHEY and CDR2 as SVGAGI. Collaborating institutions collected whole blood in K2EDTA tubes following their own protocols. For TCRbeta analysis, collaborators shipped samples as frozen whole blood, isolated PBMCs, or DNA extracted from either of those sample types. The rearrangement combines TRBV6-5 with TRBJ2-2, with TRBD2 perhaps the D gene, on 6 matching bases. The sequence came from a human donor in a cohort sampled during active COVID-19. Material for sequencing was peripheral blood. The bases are TGTGCCAGCAGTCTGGCGGGGAGTGGCGGGGAGCTGTTTTTT. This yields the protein CASSLAGSGGELFF.